What follows is one T cell receptor (beta chain) and its context. The sample originates from a study of blood T cell repertoires in COVID-19. Trimming left V 7 bases short and J 5 bases short, with 17 bases between. The CDR3 sequence is 14 residues long. From germline, CDR1 is SGHTA and CDR2 FQGNSA. Assay: immunoSEQ multiplex PCR; the TCRdb copy retains only in-frame clones and omits some. The sample shows some 180,000 clones, 76% of them seen only once. The specimen sequenced was peripheral blood. The sequence came from a woman between 50 and 59 years old with active or convalescent COVID-19. The chain couples TRBV7-2 to TRBJ2-5, with a tentative D call TRBD1 (7 bases). As DNA, the CDR3 is TGTGCCAGCACCCCCCAGGGGGGCCCCGAGACCCAGTACTTC. This gives the protein CASTPQGGPETQYF.